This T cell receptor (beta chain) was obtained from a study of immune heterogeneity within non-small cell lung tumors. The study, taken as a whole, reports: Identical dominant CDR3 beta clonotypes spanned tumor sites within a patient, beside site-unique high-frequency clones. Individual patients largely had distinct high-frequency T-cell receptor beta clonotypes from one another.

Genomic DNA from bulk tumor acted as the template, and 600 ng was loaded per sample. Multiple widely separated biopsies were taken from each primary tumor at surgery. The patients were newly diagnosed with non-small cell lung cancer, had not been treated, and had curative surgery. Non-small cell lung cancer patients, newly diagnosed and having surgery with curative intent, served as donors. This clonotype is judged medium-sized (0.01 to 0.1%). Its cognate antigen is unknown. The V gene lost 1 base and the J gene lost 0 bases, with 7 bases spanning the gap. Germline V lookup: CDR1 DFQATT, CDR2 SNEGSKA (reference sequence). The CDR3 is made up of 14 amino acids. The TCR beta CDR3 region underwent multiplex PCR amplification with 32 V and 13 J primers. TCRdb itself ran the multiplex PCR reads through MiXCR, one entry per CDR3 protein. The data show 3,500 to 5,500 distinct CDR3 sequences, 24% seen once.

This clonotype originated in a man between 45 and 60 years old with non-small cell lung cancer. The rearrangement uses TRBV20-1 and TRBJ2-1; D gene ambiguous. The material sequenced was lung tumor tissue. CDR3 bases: TGCAGTGCTAGAGGGGGAAGCTCCTACAATGAGCAGTTCTTC. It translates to CSARGGSSYNEQFF.